Each of the 9 T cell receptor beta chains below was sequenced from the same sample in a study of breast tumors, draining lymph nodes, adjacent tissues. Breast cancer patients provided tissue from their axillary draining lymph nodes. TCRdb reprocessed the multiplex PCR reads via MiXCR and lists one record per CDR3 protein. Here the sample spans about 130,000 distinct CDR3 sequences, about 20% being singletons. Input material: axillary lymph node tissue. The receptors stem from a female donor with breast cancer. Some clones in this sample may be carry-over from other donors' samples.

This clonotype was recorded at least ten times. The chain couples TRBV4-1 to TRBJ2-1; no firm D call. This CDR3 comprises 13 residues. V lost 0 bases and J 10 bases, leaving 10 bases between the germline ends. Germline V gives CDR1 MGHRA, CDR2 YSYEKL. CDR3 coding DNA: TGCGCCAGCAGCCAAGACTATAGTGGCGAGCAGTTCTTC. Translation: CASSQDYSGEQFF.

On this clonotype itself: This may be a read error: a much more frequent sequence differs by one nucleotide. The J gene is TRBJ2-7, the V gene TRBV7-9; D is ambiguous. The CDR3 has 13 residues. Germline CDR1 reads SEHNR; CDR2 reads FQNEAQ (reference sequence). CDR3 sequence (DNA): TGTGCCAGCAGCCCAAGCGACTCCTACGGGCAGTACTTC. This translates into CASSPSDSYGQYF.

The chain couples TRBV30 to TRBJ1-4; no clear D. Trimming removed 0 bases from V and 4 bases from J, with 6 bases in between. The CDR3 is 13 amino acids. From germline, CDR1 is GTSNPN and CDR2 SVGIG (reference sequence). CDR3 residues: CAWSVVFNEKLFF. The CDR3 DNA reads TGTGCCTGGAGTGTAGTTTTTAATGAAAAACTGTTTTTT.

This clonotype was seen repeatedly, ten times or more. V gene TRBV6-1 combines with J gene TRBJ2-6; D not certain. V was cut by 4 bases and J by 0 bases, with 4 bases left in between. CDR1 is MNHNS and CDR2 is SASEGT in the germline V gene. CDR3 length: 14 amino acids. CDR3 sequence: CASSASSGANVLTF. The CDR3 DNA follows: TGTGCCAGCAGTGCTAGCTCTGGGGCCAACGTCCTGACTTTC.

This rearrangement joins TRBV10-1 to TRBJ1-1, with 9 bases matching TRBD1. V was clipped by 6 bases and J by 10 bases; unmatched bases: 12. CDR1 is WNHNN, CDR2 SYGVQD, per germline (reference sequence). This CDR3 is 14 amino acids long. This chain's CDR3 is CASSNRNRGLPAFF. The CDR3 nucleotides are TGCGCCAGCAGCAACCGGAACAGGGGGCTTCCAGCTTTCTTT.

This clonotype was counted ten times or more. The CDR3 loop is CATSGGPSRPDTQYF. CDR3 in DNA: TGTGCCACCAGTGGAGGGCCGAGTCGTCCAGATACGCAGTATTTT. The rearrangement links TRBV24-1 to TRBJ2-3, with D possibly being TRBD2 (5 bases). V was shortened by 5 bases and J by 4 bases, with 15 bases between the two germline ends. Germline lookup yields CDR1 KGHDR and CDR2 SFDVKD. This CDR3 spans 15 amino acids.

For this clonotype: Since a much larger clone is just one base distant, this may be a read error. The rearrangement uses TRBV5-1 and TRBJ2-2, with D perhaps TRBD1 (6 bases). This CDR3 comprises 16 residues. Germline CDR1 and CDR2: SGHRS and YFSETQ. The CDR3 sequence: CTSSLSTGMNTGELFF. The CDR3 DNA sequence: TGCACCAGCAGCTTGTCGACAGGAATGAACACCGGGGAGCTGTTTTTT. Based on the CDR3 plus reference TRBV5-1 and TRBJ2-2, the full variable domain is KAGVTQTPRYLIKTRGQQVTLSCSPISGHRSVSWYQQTPGQGLQFLFEYFSETQRNKGNFPGRFSGRQFSNSRSEMNVSTLELGDSALYLCTSSLSTGMNTGELFFGEGSRLTVL.

As for this clonotype: Just one base apart from a much larger clone, this may be a read error. This chain joins TRBV19 and TRBJ2-1; D is uncertain. CDR3 size: 16 residues. Trimming left V 5 bases short and J 5 bases short, with 19 bases between. The germline gives CDR1 LNHDA, CDR2 SQIVND (reference sequence). As DNA, the CDR3 is TGTGCCAGTAGTCCCTCCGATGTGGTCCCGGACAATGAGCAGTTCTTC. Translated, it gives CASSPSDVVPDNEQFF.

Ten or more counts support this clonotype. The chain joins TRBV20-1 to TRBJ1-5; D possibly corresponds to TRBD1 (5 bases). The CDR3 length is 12 residues. Trimming cost V 0 bases and J 8 bases, with 8 bases left between them. CDR1 is DFQATT, CDR2 SNEGSKA, per germline (reference sequence). In nucleotides, the CDR3 is TGCAGTGCTAGAGAGGGGGAGGAGCCCCAGCATTTT. This codes for CSAREGEEPQHF.